These T cell receptor beta chains were read from a single sample in a study of T cell changes during pregnancy in multiple sclerosis. The assay was immunoSEQ multiplex PCR, and TCRdb's table has in-frame clones only and misses some. The data contain roughly 40,000 clones, around nine tenths of them singletons. The source material was CD8+ T cells from peripheral blood mononuclear cells, sampled in the first trimester of pregnancy. Receptor source: a female donor with multiple sclerosis, enrolled in a pregnancy study. Each CDR3 is given with its conserved first and last residue. D genes are given only for firm matches. A row's size may be missing; if present it is once, few, many or a size class.

D gene: NA; V gene: TRBV15; J gene: TRBJ1-2; clone size: NA; CDR3 protein: CATSRGGDGYTF; CDR3 DNA: TGTGCCACCAGCAGAGGCGGGGATGGCTACACCTTC
D gene: TRBD2; V gene: TRBV11-2; J gene: TRBJ2-6; clone size: NA; CDR3 protein: CASSLSLAGGNSVLTF; CDR3 DNA: TGTGCCAGCAGCTTATCCCTAGCGGGGGGGAATAGCGTCCTGACTTTC
D gene: TRBD2; V gene: TRBV11-2; J gene: TRBJ2-7; clone size: NA; CDR3 protein: CASSLPSGGFYEQYF; CDR3 DNA: TGTGCCAGCAGCTTGCCAAGCGGGGGGTTCTACGAGCAGTACTTC
D gene: NA; V gene: TRBV6-6; J gene: TRBJ2-7; clone size: NA; CDR3 protein: CASSHKNSYEQYF; CDR3 DNA: TGTGCCAGCAGTCACAAAAACTCCTACGAGCAGTACTTC
D gene: TRBD1; V gene: TRBV9; J gene: TRBJ2-2; clone size: NA; CDR3 protein: CASSAQTGSNTGELFF; CDR3 DNA: TGTGCCAGCAGCGCACAGACAGGGTCGAACACCGGGGAGCTGTTTTTT
D gene: TRBD2; V gene: TRBV7-6; J gene: TRBJ2-1; clone size: NA; CDR3 protein: CASSLGGGVYNEQFF; CDR3 DNA: TGTGCCAGCAGCTTAGGTGGGGGGGTCTACAATGAGCAGTTCTTC
D gene: TRBD1; V gene: TRBV5-6; J gene: TRBJ2-2; clone size: NA; CDR3 protein: CASSFGTANTGELFF; CDR3 DNA: TGTGCCAGCAGCTTCGGGACAGCGAACACCGGGGAGCTGTTTTTT
D gene: TRBD2; V gene: TRBV28; J gene: TRBJ2-1; clone size: NA; CDR3 protein: CASSPSMGPREDEQFF; CDR3 DNA: TGTGCCAGCAGTCCATCCATGGGCCCCCGGGAGGATGAGCAGTTCTTC
D gene: NA; V gene: TRBV11-2; J gene: TRBJ1-2; clone size: NA; CDR3 protein: CASSGGWSYGYTF; CDR3 DNA: TGTGCCAGCAGCGGCGGCTGGAGCTATGGCTACACCTTC
D gene: NA; V gene: TRBV7-9; J gene: TRBJ2-2; clone size: NA; CDR3 protein: CASSLPRRQAGGELFF; CDR3 DNA: TGTGCCAGCAGCCTTCCCAGGCGACAGGCAGGCGGGGAGCTGTTTTTT
D gene: TRBD2; V gene: TRBV4-2; J gene: TRBJ2-5; clone size: once; CDR3 protein: CASSSGREGETQYF; CDR3 DNA: TGTGCCAGCAGCTCGGGACGGGAGGGGGAGACCCAGTACTTC
D gene: TRBD2; V gene: TRBV4-3; J gene: TRBJ2-1; clone size: NA; CDR3 protein: CASSPNSIERGPYNEQFF; CDR3 DNA: TGCGCCAGCAGCCCGAATTCCATTGAGCGGGGGCCATACAATGAGCAGTTCTTC
D gene: TRBD2; V gene: TRBV27; J gene: TRBJ2-1; clone size: NA; CDR3 protein: CASAVGGSSYNEQFF; CDR3 DNA: TGTGCCAGCGCCGTGGGGGGGAGCTCCTACAATGAGCAGTTCTTC
D gene: TRBD2; V gene: TRBV19; J gene: TRBJ2-3; clone size: NA; CDR3 protein: CARGLAGGGDTQYF; CDR3 DNA: TGTGCCAGAGGGCTAGCGGGGGGCGGGGATACGCAGTATTTT
D gene: NA; V gene: TRBV4-2; J gene: TRBJ1-4; clone size: NA; CDR3 protein: CASMDILDREKLFF; CDR3 DNA: TGTGCCAGCATGGACATCCTCGACAGGGAAAAACTGTTTTTT
D gene: TRBD1; V gene: TRBV19; J gene: TRBJ2-7; clone size: NA; CDR3 protein: CASSMGGDRGQQYF; CDR3 DNA: TGTGCCAGTAGTATGGGGGGCGACAGGGGACAGCAGTACTTC
D gene: NA; V gene: TRBV2; J gene: TRBJ1-5; clone size: NA; CDR3 protein: CASSEWAVGGQPQHF; CDR3 DNA: TGTGCCAGCAGTGAATGGGCAGTTGGAGGCCAGCCCCAGCATTTT
D gene: NA; V gene: TRBV19; J gene: TRBJ1-4; clone size: NA; CDR3 protein: CASSSTQGPEEKLFF; CDR3 DNA: TGTGCCAGTAGTTCAACACAGGGACCGGAGGAAAAACTGTTTTTT
D gene: TRBD2; V gene: TRBV5-1; J gene: TRBJ2-3; clone size: NA; CDR3 protein: CASSLSGGVSDTQYF; CDR3 DNA: TGCGCCAGCAGCTTGAGCGGGGGGGTGTCTGATACGCAGTATTTT
D gene: NA; V gene: TRBV5-4; J gene: TRBJ2-5; clone size: NA; CDR3 protein: CASSLDPGEETQYF; CDR3 DNA: TGTGCCAGCAGCTTGGATCCAGGGGAAGAGACCCAGTACTTC
D gene: TRBD1; V gene: TRBV5-4; J gene: TRBJ1-5; clone size: few; CDR3 protein: CASSRDRGNQPQHF; CDR3 DNA: TGTGCCAGCAGCCGGGACAGGGGCAATCAGCCCCAGCATTTT
D gene: TRBD2; V gene: TRBV27; J gene: TRBJ2-7; clone size: NA; CDR3 protein: CASSFLERGPYEQYF; CDR3 DNA: TGTGCCAGCAGTTTTCTGGAGCGGGGACCCTACGAGCAGTACTTC
D gene: NA; V gene: TRBV9; J gene: TRBJ2-1; clone size: NA; CDR3 protein: CASSGQGNEQFF; CDR3 DNA: TGTGCCAGCAGCGGTCAGGGTAATGAGCAGTTCTTC
D gene: TRBD1; V gene: TRBV9; J gene: TRBJ2-1; clone size: NA; CDR3 protein: CASSPGGGLFYNEQFF; CDR3 DNA: TGTGCCAGCAGCCCAGGGGGCGGATTGTTCTACAATGAGCAGTTCTTC
D gene: NA; V gene: TRBV6-5; J gene: TRBJ2-7; clone size: NA; CDR3 protein: CAGSREAVTTYEQYF; CDR3 DNA: TGTGCCGGATCCCGCGAGGCCGTTACGACCTACGAGCAGTACTTC
D gene: NA; V gene: TRBV5-8; J gene: TRBJ2-7; clone size: NA; CDR3 protein: CASSLGVGVEAYEQYF; CDR3 DNA: TGTGCCAGCAGCTTGGGGGTCGGGGTTGAGGCCTACGAGCAGTACTTC
D gene: TRBD1; V gene: TRBV18; J gene: TRBJ2-1; clone size: once; CDR3 protein: CASSPRDRYNEQFF; CDR3 DNA: TGTGCCAGCTCACCGAGGGACAGATACAATGAGCAGTTCTTC
D gene: TRBD1; V gene: TRBV7-6; J gene: TRBJ1-1; clone size: NA; CDR3 protein: CASSLPRQGPELNTEAFF; CDR3 DNA: TGTGCCAGCAGCTTGCCTAGACAGGGGCCGGAGTTGAACACTGAAGCTTTCTTT
D gene: TRBD2; V gene: TRBV9; J gene: TRBJ2-5; clone size: NA; CDR3 protein: CASSVVSSGARETQYF; CDR3 DNA: TGTGCCAGCAGCGTAGTTTCGAGCGGGGCTCGTGAGACCCAGTACTTC
D gene: TRBD2; V gene: TRBV6-1; J gene: TRBJ2-7; clone size: medium-sized; CDR3 protein: CASSEPGGAYEQYF; CDR3 DNA: TGTGCCAGCAGTGAACCGGGGGGGGCCTACGAGCAGTACTTC
D gene: NA; V gene: TRBV9; J gene: TRBJ2-7; clone size: NA; CDR3 protein: CASSVGRGMGYEQYF; CDR3 DNA: TGTGCCAGCAGCGTAGGCAGGGGAATGGGCTACGAGCAGTACTTC
D gene: NA; V gene: TRBV19; J gene: TRBJ2-3; clone size: NA; CDR3 protein: CASSTRDSWADTQYF; CDR3 DNA: TGTGCCAGTAGTACTCGGGACTCGTGGGCAGATACGCAGTATTTT
D gene: NA; V gene: TRBV14; J gene: TRBJ1-2; clone size: NA; CDR3 protein: CASSQGSDYGYTF; CDR3 DNA: TGTGCCAGCAGCCAAGGGTCAGACTATGGCTACACCTTC
D gene: NA; V gene: TRBV7-2; J gene: TRBJ1-5; clone size: NA; CDR3 protein: CASSLGSGGNQPQHF; CDR3 DNA: TGTGCCAGCAGCTTAGGTTCGGGGGGGAATCAGCCCCAGCATTTT
D gene: TRBD2; V gene: TRBV9; J gene: TRBJ2-5; clone size: NA; CDR3 protein: CASSVRTSGQETQYF; CDR3 DNA: TGTGCCAGCAGCGTCCGGACTAGCGGGCAAGAGACCCAGTACTTC
D gene: NA; V gene: TRBV25-1; J gene: TRBJ2-7; clone size: NA; CDR3 protein: CASSVSKAGLGEQYF; CDR3 DNA: TGTGCCAGCAGTGTCTCAAAGGCAGGGCTGGGCGAGCAGTACTTC
D gene: NA; V gene: TRBV14; J gene: TRBJ1-1; clone size: NA; CDR3 protein: CASSQGAGVNTEAFF; CDR3 DNA: TGTGCCAGCAGCCAAGGTGCAGGGGTGAACACTGAAGCTTTCTTT